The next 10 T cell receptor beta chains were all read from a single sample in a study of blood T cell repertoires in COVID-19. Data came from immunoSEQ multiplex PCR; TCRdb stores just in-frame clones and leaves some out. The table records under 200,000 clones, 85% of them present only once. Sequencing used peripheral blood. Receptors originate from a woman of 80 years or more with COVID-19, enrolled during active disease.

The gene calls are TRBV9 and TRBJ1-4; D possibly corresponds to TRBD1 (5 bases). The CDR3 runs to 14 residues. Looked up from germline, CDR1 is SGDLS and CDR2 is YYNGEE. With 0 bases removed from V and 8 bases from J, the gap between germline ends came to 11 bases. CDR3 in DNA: TGTGCCAGCAGCGTAGCAGGGTTAGGCGAAAAACTGTTTTTT. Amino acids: CASSVAGLGEKLFF. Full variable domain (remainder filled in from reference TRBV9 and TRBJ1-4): DSGVTQTPKHLITATGQRVTLRCSPRSGDLSVYWYQQSLDQGLQFLIQYYNGEERAKGNILERFSAQQFPDLHSELNLSSLELGDSALYFCASSVAGLGEKLFFGSGTQLSVL.

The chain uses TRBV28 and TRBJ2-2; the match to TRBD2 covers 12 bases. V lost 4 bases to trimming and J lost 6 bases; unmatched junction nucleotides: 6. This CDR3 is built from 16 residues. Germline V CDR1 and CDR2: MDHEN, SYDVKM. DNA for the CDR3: TGTGCCAGCAGTTCTTACACTAGCGGGAGGCCCGGGGAGCTGTTTTTT. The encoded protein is CASSSYTSGRPGELFF.

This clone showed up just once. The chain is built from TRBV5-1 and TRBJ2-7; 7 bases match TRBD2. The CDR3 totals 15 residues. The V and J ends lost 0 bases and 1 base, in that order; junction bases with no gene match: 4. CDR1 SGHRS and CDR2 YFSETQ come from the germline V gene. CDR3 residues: CASSLDASGSYEQYF. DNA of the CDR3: TGCGCCAGCAGCTTGGATGCTAGCGGATCCTACGAGCAGTACTTC.

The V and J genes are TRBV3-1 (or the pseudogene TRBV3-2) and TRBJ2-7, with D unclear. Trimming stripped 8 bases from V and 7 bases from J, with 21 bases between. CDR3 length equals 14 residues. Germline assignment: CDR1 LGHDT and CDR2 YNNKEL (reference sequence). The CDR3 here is CASGSETSMREQYF. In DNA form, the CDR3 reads TGTGCCAGCGGGTCCGAGACCTCAATGAGGGAGCAGTACTTC.

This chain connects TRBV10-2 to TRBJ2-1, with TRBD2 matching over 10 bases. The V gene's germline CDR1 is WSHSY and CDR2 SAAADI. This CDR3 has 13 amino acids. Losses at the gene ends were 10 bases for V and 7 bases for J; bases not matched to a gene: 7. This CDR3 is CATLAGAGNEQFF. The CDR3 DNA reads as TGCGCCACGCTAGCGGGGGCCGGGAATGAGCAGTTCTTC.

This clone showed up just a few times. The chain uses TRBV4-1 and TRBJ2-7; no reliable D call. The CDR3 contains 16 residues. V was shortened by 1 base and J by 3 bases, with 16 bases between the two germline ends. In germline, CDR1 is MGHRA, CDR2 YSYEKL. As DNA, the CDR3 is TGCGCCAGCAGCCAAGTTTCAAGGAGCCCTAGCTACGAGCAGTACTTC. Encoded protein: CASSQVSRSPSYEQYF.

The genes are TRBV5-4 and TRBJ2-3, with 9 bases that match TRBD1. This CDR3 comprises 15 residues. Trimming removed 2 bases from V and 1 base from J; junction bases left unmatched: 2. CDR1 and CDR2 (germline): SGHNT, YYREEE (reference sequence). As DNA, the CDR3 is TGTGCCAGCAGCTTACAGGGGGCCGGCACAGATACGCAGTATTTT. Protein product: CASSLQGAGTDTQYF.

The CDR3 is CASVLGGAGELFF. Written as DNA, the CDR3 is TGTGCCAGCGTCCTCGGGGGGGCCGGGGAGCTGTTTTTT. The chain combines TRBV12-3 or TRBV12-4 with TRBJ2-2; 8 bases are shared with TRBD2. The trim removed 8 bases at V and 6 bases at J, leaving 5 bases unmatched. The CDR3 covers 13 residues.

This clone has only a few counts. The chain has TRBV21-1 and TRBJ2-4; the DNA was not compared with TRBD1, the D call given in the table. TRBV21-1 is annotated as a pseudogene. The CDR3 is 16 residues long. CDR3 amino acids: CASRGQGQVAKNIQYF. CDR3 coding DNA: TGTGCCAGCAGGGGACAGGGCCAGGTAGCCAAAAACATTCAGTACTTC.

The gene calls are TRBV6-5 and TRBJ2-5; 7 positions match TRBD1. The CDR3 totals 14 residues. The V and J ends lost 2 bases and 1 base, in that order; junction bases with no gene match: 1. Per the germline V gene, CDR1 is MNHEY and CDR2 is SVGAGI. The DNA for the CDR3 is TGTGCCAGCAGTTACCGACAGGGCCAAGAGACCCAGTACTTC. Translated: CASSYRQGQETQYF.